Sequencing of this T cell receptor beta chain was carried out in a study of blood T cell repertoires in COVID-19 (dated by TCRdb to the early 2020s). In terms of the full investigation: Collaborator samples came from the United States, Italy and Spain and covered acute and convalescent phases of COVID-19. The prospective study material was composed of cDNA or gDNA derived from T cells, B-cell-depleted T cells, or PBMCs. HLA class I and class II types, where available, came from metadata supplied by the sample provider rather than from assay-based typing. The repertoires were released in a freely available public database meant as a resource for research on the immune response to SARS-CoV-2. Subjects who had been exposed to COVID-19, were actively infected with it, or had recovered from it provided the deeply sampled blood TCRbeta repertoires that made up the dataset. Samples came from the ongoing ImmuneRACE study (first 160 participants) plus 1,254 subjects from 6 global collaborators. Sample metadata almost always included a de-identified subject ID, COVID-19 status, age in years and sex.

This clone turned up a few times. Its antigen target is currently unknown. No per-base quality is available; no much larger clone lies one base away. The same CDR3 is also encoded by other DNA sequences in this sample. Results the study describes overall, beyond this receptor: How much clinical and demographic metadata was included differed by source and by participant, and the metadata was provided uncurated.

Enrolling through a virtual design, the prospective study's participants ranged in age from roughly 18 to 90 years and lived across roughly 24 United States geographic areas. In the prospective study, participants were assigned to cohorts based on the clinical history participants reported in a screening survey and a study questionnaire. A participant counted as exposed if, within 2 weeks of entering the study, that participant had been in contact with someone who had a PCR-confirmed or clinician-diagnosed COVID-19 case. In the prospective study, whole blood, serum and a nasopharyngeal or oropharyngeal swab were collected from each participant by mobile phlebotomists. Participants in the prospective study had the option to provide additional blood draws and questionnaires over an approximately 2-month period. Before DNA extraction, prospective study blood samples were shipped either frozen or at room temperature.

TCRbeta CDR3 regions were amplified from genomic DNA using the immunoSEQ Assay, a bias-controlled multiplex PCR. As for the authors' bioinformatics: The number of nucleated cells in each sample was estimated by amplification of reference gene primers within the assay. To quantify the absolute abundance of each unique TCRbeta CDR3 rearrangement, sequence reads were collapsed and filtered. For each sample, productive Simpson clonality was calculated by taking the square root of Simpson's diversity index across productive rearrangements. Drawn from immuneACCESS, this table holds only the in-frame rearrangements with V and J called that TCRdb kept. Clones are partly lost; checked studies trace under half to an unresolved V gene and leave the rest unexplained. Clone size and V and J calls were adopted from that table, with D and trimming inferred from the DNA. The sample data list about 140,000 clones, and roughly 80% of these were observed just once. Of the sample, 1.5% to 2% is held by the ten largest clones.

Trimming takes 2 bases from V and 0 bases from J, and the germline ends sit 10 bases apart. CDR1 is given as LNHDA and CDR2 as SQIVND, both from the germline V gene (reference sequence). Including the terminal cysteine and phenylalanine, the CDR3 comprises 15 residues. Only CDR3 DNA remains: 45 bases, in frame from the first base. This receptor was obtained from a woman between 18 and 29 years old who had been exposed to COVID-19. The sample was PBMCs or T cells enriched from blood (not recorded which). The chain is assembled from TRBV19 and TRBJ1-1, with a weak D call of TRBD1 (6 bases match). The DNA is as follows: TGTGCCAGTAGTATACGGACAGCCATGAACACTGAAGCTTTCTTT. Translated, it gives CASSIRTAMNTEAFF.